What follows are 13 T cell receptor beta chains derived from one specimen sequenced in a study of blood T cell repertoires in COVID-19. Profiled with immunoSEQ multiplex PCR; TCRdb holds only in-frame clones, not every one. The sample has roughly 140,000 clones; less than 85% are singletons. Input material: peripheral blood. These receptors originate from a woman over 75 in a cohort sampled during active or convalescent COVID-19.

The sample holds a few counts of this clone. This chain connects TRBV29-1 to TRBJ1-2, with D perhaps TRBD1 (5 bases). The germline gives CDR1 SQVTM, CDR2 ANQGSEA. V dropped 4 bases and J dropped 6 bases, with 18 bases sitting between them. This CDR3 spans 14 amino acids. This CDR3 reads CSVGSGIVRNGYTF. The CDR3 DNA reads as TGCAGCGTTGGTTCAGGGATTGTGAGGAATGGCTACACCTTC.

J is TRBJ2-7 and V is TRBV11-2; D is uncertain. The CDR3 is 14 amino acids. From germline, CDR1 is SGHAT and CDR2 FQNNGV. Trimming shortened V by 5 bases and J by 3 bases, and 14 bases separated the two germline ends. CDR3 protein: CASSLSSRLYEQYV. For the CDR3, the DNA is TGTGCCAGCAGCCTCTCGTCCAGACTCTACGAGCAGTACGTC.

This clone came up once. The chain couples TRBV19 to TRBJ1-1; the D gene is possibly TRBD1 (6 bases). There are 14 residues in the CDR3. CDR1 and CDR2 from the germline V gene are LNHDA and SQIVND (reference sequence). V lost 3 bases to trimming and J lost 6 bases, with 14 bases between them. CDR3 bases: TGTGCCAGTAGTATTCTGGGGGCTTTCGCTGAAGCTTTCTTT. The encoded protein is CASSILGAFAEAFF.

The chain combines TRBV29-1 with TRBJ1-1; D is unclear. Per germline, CDR1 SQVTM and CDR2 ANQGSEA. CDR3 size: 12 residues. V was shortened by 4 bases and J by 3 bases, with 9 bases between the two germline ends. The CDR3 DNA reads TGCAGCGTTGTCCCCCCTGACACTGAAGCTTTCTTT. Its translation: CSVVPPDTEAFF.

The rearrangement links TRBV10-2 to TRBJ1-2; 7 bases fit TRBD1. This CDR3 region has 12 residues. The junction had 5 bases not matched to a gene; V was cut back by 6 bases and J by 7 bases. In germline, CDR1 is WSHSY, CDR2 SAAADI. CDR3 bases: TGCGCCAGCAGCTTGACAGGGTTTGGCTACACCTTC. Translating gives CASSLTGFGYTF.

The chain has TRBV25-1 and TRBJ2-1; 10 nucleotides agree with TRBD2. Germline CDR1 and CDR2: MGHDK and SYGVNS. V shed 2 bases and J 1 base; nucleotides not matched to a gene: 2. CDR3 length: 16 amino acids. The CDR3 DNA reads as TGTGCCAGCAGTGAACCGGGACTAGCGTCCTACAATGAGCAGTTCTTC. Encoded protein: CASSEPGLASYNEQFF.

The V gene is TRBV10-3, the J gene TRBJ1-1, with 9 bases identical to TRBD1. Germline V lookup: CDR1 ENHRY, CDR2 SYGVKD. V trimming: 0 bases; J trimming: 4 bases; junction bases outside the gene matches: 3. CDR3 size: 15 residues. Here the CDR3 DNA reads TGTGCCATCAGTGAGTCGGGACAGGGCTCCACTGAAGCTTTCTTT. Amino acids: CAISESGQGSTEAFF.

This rearrangement joins TRBV28 to TRBJ1-1; D may be TRBD1 (6 bases). The CDR3 contains 13 residues. Germline CDR1 reads MDHEN; CDR2 reads SYDVKM. V was shortened by 10 bases and J by 1 base, with 13 bases between the two germline ends. The CDR3 region has the DNA TGTGCCACCGGACAGATTCAGAACACTGAAGCTTTCTTT. This sequence encodes CATGQIQNTEAFF.

The V gene is TRBV6-5, the J gene TRBJ2-4; 7 bases are a match to TRBD1. V dropped 6 bases and J dropped 5; count of bases not matched to a gene: 10. Germline V CDR1 and CDR2: MNHEY, SVGAGI. This CDR3 has 15 residues. The CDR3, as DNA: TGTGCCAGCAGCTTAACAGGGGTTGCCGAAAACATTCAGTACTTC. Translated: CASSLTGVAENIQYF.

The rearrangement uses TRBV7-2 and TRBJ1-6; TRBD1 is a possible D gene (6 bases). The CDR3 contains 17 residues. Germline CDR1 and CDR2: SGHTA and FQGNSA. The V and J ends lost 1 base and 7 bases respectively, with 17 bases between them. The CDR3 sequence is CASSLGSAGVKNSPLHF. CDR3 nucleotides: TGTGCCAGCAGCTTAGGCTCGGCAGGGGTGAAAAATTCACCCCTCCACTTT.

The chain uses TRBV7-2 and TRBJ1-3, with 7 bases fitting TRBD1. Germline values: CDR1 SGHTA, CDR2 FQGNSA. V shed 5 bases, J shed 4 bases, and the junction held 8 bases outside the gene matches. The CDR3 runs to 15 residues. CDR3 DNA: TGTGCCAGCAGCCCAAGACAGGGAACCGGAAACACCATATATTTT. Its protein is CASSPRQGTGNTIYF.

V is TRBV6-1 and J is TRBJ1-5; 8 nucleotides agree with TRBD1. The CDR3 totals 17 residues. Germline CDR1 MNHNS, CDR2 SASEGT. Germline trimming cut 4 bases from V and 6 bases from J; bases unmatched to any gene: 14. CDR3 protein: CASSGAGGFVLGQPQHF. The CDR3 DNA sequence: TGTGCCAGCAGTGGGGCAGGGGGCTTTGTGTTGGGTCAGCCCCAGCATTTT.

This chain uses TRBV9 with TRBJ2-7, with TRBD1 matching 9 bases. Germline-derived CDR1 and CDR2 are SGDLS and YYNGEE. This CDR3 has 13 residues. With V trimmed by 3 bases and J by 6 bases, 4 bases remained unmatched. The CDR3 protein is CASSARTGVEQYF. The CDR3 DNA reads TGTGCCAGCAGCGCCAGGACAGGGGTCGAGCAGTACTTC.